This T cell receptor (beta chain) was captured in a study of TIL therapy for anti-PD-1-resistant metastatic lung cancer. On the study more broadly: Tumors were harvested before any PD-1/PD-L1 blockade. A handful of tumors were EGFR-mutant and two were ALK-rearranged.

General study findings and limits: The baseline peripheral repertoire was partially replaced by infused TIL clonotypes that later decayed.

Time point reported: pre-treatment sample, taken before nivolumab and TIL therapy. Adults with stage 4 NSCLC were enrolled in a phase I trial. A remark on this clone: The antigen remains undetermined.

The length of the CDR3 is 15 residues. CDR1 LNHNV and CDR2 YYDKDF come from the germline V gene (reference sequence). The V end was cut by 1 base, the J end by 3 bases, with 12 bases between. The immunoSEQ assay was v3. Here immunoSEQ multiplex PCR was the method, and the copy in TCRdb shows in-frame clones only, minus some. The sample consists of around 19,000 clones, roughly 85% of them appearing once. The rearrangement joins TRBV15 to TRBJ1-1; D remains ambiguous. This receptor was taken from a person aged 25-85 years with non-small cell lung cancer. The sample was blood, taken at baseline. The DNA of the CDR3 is TGTGCCACCAGCAGAGGGTCGGTGGCAGACACTGAAGCTTTCTTT. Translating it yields CATSRGSVADTEAFF.